Shown below are 16 T cell receptor beta chains from a single sample sequenced in a study of cytomegalovirus exposure and HLA in healthy donors. The PCR employed 60 Vbeta primers together with 13 Jbeta primers. Libraries were prepared by immunoSEQ multiplex PCR; TCRdb keeps only in-frame clonotypes and omits some of them. The sample contains some 190,000 clones, around 77% of which appear only once. Sequences were obtained from PBMCs. The receptors shown here come from a woman aged 18-29 years in good health and CMV-seronegative.

For this clone: This CDR3 is also generated by other DNA sequences in the sample. V gene TRBV9 combines with J gene TRBJ2-5; TRBD1 matches 9 bases. J lost 5 bases, V lost 0 bases, and 2 bases had no gene match. CDR3 length equals 14 residues. Germline CDR1 and CDR2: SGDLS and YYNGEE. The CDR3 loop is CASSVGTGAETQYF. CDR3 in DNA: TGTGCCAGCAGCGTAGGGACAGGGGCGGAGACCCAGTACTTC.

The gene calls are TRBV7-3 and TRBJ1-1; 7 bases are a match to TRBD1. The CDR3 length is 15 residues. With V trimmed by 5 bases and J by 1 base, 7 bases remained unmatched. Germline lookup yields CDR1 SGHTA and CDR2 FQGTGA. CDR3 region: CASSPNRDRNTEAFF. CDR3 nucleotides: TGTGCCAGCAGCCCGAACCGGGACAGGAACACTGAAGCTTTCTTT.

Here the CDR3 reads CASSTGQGIITEAFF. In DNA, the CDR3 is TGTGCCAGCAGCACCGGACAGGGAATTATAACTGAAGCTTTCTTT. This chain links TRBV5-4 with TRBJ1-1; 8 bases line up with TRBD1. The V and J ends lost 4 bases and 5 bases, in that order; junction bases with no gene match: 10. CDR1 SGHNT and CDR2 YYREEE come from the germline V gene (reference sequence). The CDR3 runs to 15 residues. Full variable domain (remainder filled in from reference TRBV5-4 and TRBJ1-1): ETGVTQSPTHLIKTRGQQVTLRCSSQSGHNTVSWYQQALGQGPQFIFQYYREEENGRGNFPPRFSGLQFPNYSSELNVNALELDDSALYLCASSTGQGIITEAFFGQGTRLTVV.

The DNA of the CDR3 is TGTGCCAGCAGCCCCGGGACAGGGCAAGAGACCCAGTACTTC. Its protein product is CASSPGTGQETQYF. The V gene is TRBV4-2, the J gene TRBJ2-5; 9 bases align to TRBD1. The CDR3 consists of 14 residues. V shed 4 bases, J shed 2 bases, and the junction held 2 bases outside the gene matches. Germline V gene sequence: CDR1 LGHNA, CDR2 YNFKEQ.

J is TRBJ1-2 and V is TRBV5-4, with 7 bases lining up with TRBD1. The CDR3 consists of 14 residues. Trimming cost V 0 bases and J 2 bases; bases outside gene matches: 1. The germline gives CDR1 SGHNT, CDR2 YYREEE (reference sequence). CDR3 nucleotide sequence: TGTGCCAGCAGCTTGGGACAGGGAAACTATGGCTACACCTTC. Amino acid sequence: CASSLGQGNYGYTF.

This sequence joins TRBV7-2 and TRBJ2-2; maybe TRBD2 (5 bases). This CDR3 has 16 residues. V lost 5 bases and J 5 bases, leaving 18 bases between the germline ends. Looked up from germline, CDR1 is SGHTA and CDR2 is FQGNSA. The chain's CDR3 is CASSRGRATPTGELFF. The CDR3 nucleotides read TGTGCCAGCAGCCGCGGGCGGGCCACCCCAACCGGGGAGCTGTTTTTT.

This sequence joins TRBV5-1 and TRBJ2-1, with TRBD1 matching over 7 bases. Germline V gene lookup returns CDR1 SGHRS and CDR2 YFSETQ. V lost 0 bases, J lost 2 bases, and 2 bases stayed unmatched. This CDR3 has 15 amino acids. The CDR3 is CASSLGRGPYNEQFF. The CDR3 nucleotides read TGCGCCAGCAGCTTGGGTAGGGGGCCCTACAATGAGCAGTTCTTC.

The rearrangement links TRBV28 to TRBJ1-2, with TRBD1 matching 8 bases. The CDR3 has 14 residues. V lost 4 bases, J lost 4 bases, and 5 bases stayed unmatched. The germline V gene encodes CDR1 MDHEN and CDR2 SYDVKM. CDR3 bases: TGTGCCAGCAGTTCCCAGGGGGCAGGCTATGGCTACACCTTC. Translation: CASSSQGAGYGYTF.

V is TRBV6-6 and J is TRBJ2-5; 8 positions agree with TRBD2. This CDR3 has 14 residues. Germline CDR1 and CDR2: MNHNY and SVGAGI (reference sequence). V lost 6 bases and J lost 3; bases outside the gene matches: 6. The CDR3 spells CASRNSGGEETQYF. The CDR3 nucleotides are TGTGCCAGCAGGAACTCGGGGGGGGAAGAGACCCAGTACTTC.

The chain has TRBV6-5 and TRBJ1-1, with D perhaps TRBD1 (5 bases). The germline V gene encodes CDR1 MNHEY and CDR2 SVGAGI. This CDR3 contains 15 residues. Trimming removed 7 bases at V and 1 base at J, with 16 bases between. The CDR3 region has the DNA TGTGCCAGCACCTACAGGAGTTCAGGGAACACTGAAGCTTTCTTT. This translates into CASTYRSSGNTEAFF.

This clone occurred once. The V gene is TRBV6-6, the J gene TRBJ2-1; 8 nucleotides align to TRBD1. This CDR3 comprises 15 residues. Germline V gene data show CDR1 as MNHNY and CDR2 as SVGAGI (reference sequence). V was pared by 5 bases and J by 5 bases, with 8 bases of the junction left unmatched. As DNA, the CDR3 is TGTGCCAGCAGTCCCGACAGGGGCCCTGACAATGAGCAGTTCTTC. Its protein is CASSPDRGPDNEQFF.

The V and J genes are TRBV4-3 and TRBJ2-7; TRBD2 aligns across 9 bases. V shed 0 bases and J 4 bases; nucleotides not matched to a gene: 10. This CDR3 contains 17 residues. Germline V gene data show CDR1 as LGHNA and CDR2 as YSLEER. The CDR3 loop is CASSQDPSGDLQYEQYF. CDR3 in DNA: TGCGCCAGCAGCCAAGACCCTAGCGGGGACCTACAATACGAGCAGTACTTC.

This clone appeared a single time. The chain employs TRBV19 and TRBJ2-1; TRBD1 is a possible D gene (5 bases). In germline, CDR1 is LNHDA, CDR2 SQIVND (reference sequence). V lost 5 bases and J 5 bases, leaving 10 bases between the germline ends. This CDR3 spans 13 amino acids. CDR3 sequence reads: CASSSRQNNEQFF. The CDR3 bases are TGTGCCAGTAGTTCTCGACAGAACAATGAGCAGTTCTTC. The variable domain in full, completed from reference TRBV19 and TRBJ2-1, reads DGGITQSPKYLFRKEGQNVTLSCEQNLNHDAMYWYRQDPGQGLRLIYYSQIVNDFQKGDIAEGYSVSREKKESFPLTVTSAQKNPTAFYLCASSSRQNNEQFFGPGTRLTVL.

V usage is TRBV7-9 and J usage is TRBJ1-1; 10 bases line up with TRBD1. The CDR3 consists of 14 residues. Germline CDR1 SEHNR, CDR2 FQNEAQ (reference sequence). The V and J ends lost 10 bases and 4 bases, in that order; junction bases with no gene match: 9. The CDR3 reads CANGGTGVPTEAFF. CDR3 sequence (DNA): TGTGCCAATGGAGGGACAGGGGTCCCCACTGAAGCTTTCTTT.

The CDR3 DNA is TGTGCCAGCTCACCGACAGGGGAGGAAGCGGAAGCTTTCTTT. Translated: CASSPTGEEAEAFF. The V and J genes are TRBV18 and TRBJ1-1; the match to TRBD1 covers 8 bases. Germline trimming cut 3 bases from V and 8 bases from J; bases unmatched to any gene: 8. CDR1 KGHSH and CDR2 LQKENI come from the germline V gene. This CDR3 region has 14 residues.

The J gene is TRBJ2-5, the V gene TRBV25-1; a weak D match, TRBD2 (5 bases). The germline V and J ends were trimmed by 3 bases and 4 bases, with 12 bases remaining between them. The germline CDR1 and CDR2 sequences are MGHDK and SYGVNS. The CDR3 totals 14 residues. As DNA, the CDR3 is TGTGCCAGCAGTGATCGGGGTTTTCGAGAGACCCAGTACTTC. It translates to CASSDRGFRETQYF. Full variable domain (rest looked up from reference TRBV25-1 and TRBJ2-5): EADIYQTPRYLVIGTGKKITLECSQTMGHDKMYWYQQDPGMELHLIHYSYGVNSTEKGDLSSESTVSRIRTEHFPLTLESARPSHTSQYLCASSDRGFRETQYFGPGTRLLVL.